One sample yielded the 16 T cell receptor beta chains listed below, sequenced in a study of blood T cells in healthy people across ages. With a J-beta primer mix and a sample-barcoded 5' primer, a second PCR ran about 7 to 12 cycles. Using its own MiXCR run on the 5' RACE reads, TCRdb lists one record per CDR3 protein. The sample yields approximately 690,000 distinct CDR3 sequences, around three fifths seen once. What was sequenced was blood. The source of these receptors is a man aged 55 to 70 in good health.

This chain links TRBV5-1 with TRBJ1-2, with D possibly TRBD1 on 5 matching bases. V dropped 4 bases and J dropped 0 bases, with 13 bases sitting between them. The CDR3 covers 15 residues. Germline loops: CDR1 SGHRS, CDR2 YFSETQ. This CDR3 is CASSLQQGTNYGYTF. The CDR3 DNA sequence: TGCGCCAGCAGCCTCCAGCAGGGCACTAACTATGGCTACACCTTC.

The rearrangement uses TRBV3-1 and TRBJ2-5, with TRBD2 matching over 11 bases. The CDR3 covers 15 residues. V gave up 3 bases and J gave up 11 bases; unmatched junction bases: 11. Germline V CDR1 and CDR2: LGHDT, YNNKEL (reference sequence). CDR3 nucleotide sequence: TGTGCCAGCAGCCAGACACTAGCGGGGGCGGGGTGGCAGTACTTC. It translates to CASSQTLAGAGWQYF.

The chain links TRBV7-9 to TRBJ1-4; 7 bases map to TRBD1. There are 15 residues in the CDR3. V lost 0 bases to trimming and J lost 4 bases; unmatched junction nucleotides: 2. The V gene's germline CDR1 is SEHNR and CDR2 FQNEAQ (reference sequence). The CDR3 nucleotides read TGTGCCAGCAGCTTAGCCGGGACAGTTAATGAAAAACTGTTTTTT. Protein: CASSLAGTVNEKLFF.

This clonotype was observed many times. The rearrangement links TRBV6-6 to TRBJ2-1, with TRBD2 identical over 9 bases. This CDR3 has 14 amino acids. After removal of 6 bases from V and 14 bases from J, the junction contained 14 bases not matched to a gene. Germline V gene data show CDR1 as MNHNY and CDR2 as SVGAGI (reference sequence). The CDR3 DNA is TGTGCCAGCAGCCAGATGACTAGCGGACGGGGGGAGTTCTTC. Its protein is CASSQMTSGRGEFF.

The table lists this clonotype with a few counts. J is TRBJ1-1 and V is TRBV5-5, with D hard to call. Germline CDR1 and CDR2: SGHKS and YYEKEE (reference sequence). The length of the CDR3 is 14 residues. Trimming removed 1 base at V and 1 base at J, with 8 bases between. The CDR3 region has the DNA TGTGCCAGCAGCTTGTCCCTCCAGAACACTGAAGCTTTCTTT. Its protein is CASSLSLQNTEAFF.

The chain employs TRBV29-1 and TRBJ1-2; TRBD1 aligns across 10 bases. The junction had 6 bases not matched to a gene; V was cut back by 7 bases and J by 4 bases. CDR1 SQVTM and CDR2 ANQGSEA come from the germline V gene. The CDR3 extends over 13 amino acids. The CDR3 DNA sequence: TGCAGCGCCCTGACAGGGGGCGTCTATGGCTACACCTTC. This translates into CSALTGGVYGYTF. The full variable domain, completed using reference TRBV29-1 and TRBJ1-2, is SAVISQKPSRDICQRGTSLTIQCQVDSQVTMMFWYRQQPGQSLTLIATANQGSEATYESGFVIDKFPISRPNLTFSTLTVSNMSPEDSSIYLCSALTGGVYGYTFGSGTRLTVV.

This clonotype has a single count. The genes are TRBV29-1 and TRBJ2-7; D is uncertain. Gene TRBJ2-5 matches the end of the DNA better, so the J call may be wrong. This CDR3 has 13 residues. Germline CDR1 and CDR2: SQVTM and ANQGSEA. For the CDR3, the DNA is TGCAGCGTTGAAGATCGACCAAAGCAGACCCAGTACTTC. It translates to CSVEDRPKQTQYF.

There are a few counts of this clonotype. J is TRBJ2-1 and V is TRBV11-2, with D possibly being TRBD1 or TRBD2 (5 bases each). This CDR3 is built from 13 residues. The germline V gene encodes CDR1 SGHAT and CDR2 FQNNGV. Trimming shortened V by 4 bases and J by 6 bases, and 10 bases separated the two germline ends. CDR3 nucleotide sequence: TGTGCCAGCAGCTCTAGTGGGGGCAATGAGCAGTTCTTC. Protein product: CASSSSGGNEQFF.

The CDR3 region is CASSSHRNTEAFF. The CDR3 DNA reads as TGTGCCAGCAGCTCCCACAGGAACACTGAAGCTTTCTTT. The chain is built from TRBV7-9 and TRBJ1-1; D is unresolved. V was cut by 4 bases and J by 1 base, with 7 bases left in between. This CDR3 has 13 amino acids. From germline, CDR1 is SEHNR and CDR2 FQNEAQ (reference sequence).

This chain uses TRBV7-8 with TRBJ2-4, with D possibly TRBD1 on 8 matching bases. Trimming took 4 bases from V and 0 from J, leaving 31 bases between them. The CDR3 has 22 residues. Germline V gene lookup returns CDR1 SGHVS and CDR2 FQNEAQ. The CDR3 region has the DNA TGTGCCAGCAGCTCCTACGGGGGGCTTGGACAGGGAGGAGGAATAGCCAAAAACATTCAGTACTTC. Its translation: CASSSYGGLGQGGGIAKNIQYF.

This rearrangement joins TRBV2 to TRBJ2-3; TRBD2 aligns across 13 bases. The CDR3 is 14 amino acids. The ends lost 5 bases at V and 5 bases at J; junction bases unmatched: 1. Germline V gene sequence: CDR1 SNHLY, CDR2 FYNNEI. As DNA, the CDR3 is TGTGCCAGCAGTAGGACTAGCGGGGGAGATACGCAGTATTTT. Amino acid sequence: CASSRTSGGDTQYF.

The table lists this clonotype with a few counts. V and J are TRBV27 and TRBJ2-5, with 8 positions matching TRBD2. Germline values: CDR1 MNHEY, CDR2 SMNVEV (reference sequence). The CDR3 covers 16 residues. The junction had 12 bases not matched to a gene; V was cut back by 5 bases and J by 4 bases. CDR3 bases: TGTGCCAGCAGTCCAAATAGCCCCGGGAGGGGAGAGACCCAGTACTTC. Protein: CASSPNSPGRGETQYF.

V gene TRBV24-1 combines with J gene TRBJ1-5; 9 bases are a match to TRBD1. This CDR3 is 17 amino acids long. The junction had 7 bases not matched to a gene; V was cut back by 4 bases and J by 1 base. The V gene's germline CDR1 is KGHDR and CDR2 SFDVKD. The CDR3 is CATSESTGGWSNQPQHF. The CDR3 DNA reads as TGTGCCACCAGTGAGTCAACAGGGGGCTGGAGCAATCAGCCCCAGCATTTT.

In its sample, this clonotype was seen a few times. The genes are TRBV20-1 and TRBJ2-1; D remains ambiguous. Trimming cost V 1 base and J 7 bases, with 5 bases left between them. The CDR3 extends over 11 amino acids. Germline-derived CDR1 and CDR2 are DFQATT and SNEGSKA (reference sequence). The CDR3 is CSARGGNEQFF. In nucleotides, the CDR3 is TGCAGTGCTAGAGGGGGAAATGAGCAGTTCTTC.

The chain recombines TRBV3-1 with TRBJ2-1, with a possible D match to TRBD2 (5 bases). CDR1 and CDR2 from the germline V gene are LGHDT and YNNKEL (reference sequence). Trimming removed 6 bases at V and 6 bases at J, with 15 bases between. This CDR3 contains 14 residues. The CDR3 sequence: CASSKKGDGNEQFF. As DNA, the CDR3 is TGTGCCAGCAGTAAAAAGGGAGATGGCAATGAGCAGTTCTTC.

This clonotype came up a few times. This chain links TRBV7-9 with TRBJ2-5; D not resolved. Germline CDR1 and CDR2: SEHNR and FQNEAQ (reference sequence). The CDR3 has 15 residues. V lost 4 bases and J 2 bases, leaving 14 bases between the germline ends. CDR3 residues: CASSWSETEQETQYF. CDR3 nucleotides: TGTGCCAGCAGCTGGTCTGAAACGGAGCAAGAGACCCAGTACTTC.